This T cell receptor beta chain was sequenced for a study of OX40 agonist ivuxolimab in advanced cancers. Study summary: Dose-escalation subjects each had hepatocellular carcinoma, melanoma, renal cell or head and neck cancer.

People who had autoimmune disease history or systemic immunosuppression were excluded. Profiling relied on immunoSEQ multiplex PCR, and the TCRdb table lists in-frame clones only, not all of them. The data show about 17,000 clones, around nine tenths seen once. Germline CDR1 reads SGHDT; CDR2 reads YYEEEE. Between the trimmed V and J ends, which lost 4 bases and 7 bases, there was a span of 12 bases. This CDR3 region has 13 residues. Study-wide results and limits: CD8+ T cells were the subset that, on average, had more expanded clones than CD4+.

On this clone itself: Its antigen is unidentified.

V and J are TRBV5-6 and TRBJ2-1, with TRBD1 as a possible D gene (5 bases). This TCR was sampled from an adult with an advanced solid tumor such as melanoma, head and neck, liver or kidney cancer. Sequencing was performed on CD4+ or CD8+ T cells sorted from blood, taken in a trial of the OX40 agonist ivuxolimab. The CDR3 here is CASSQNRLNEQFF. CDR3 nucleotides: TGTGCCAGCAGCCAAAACAGGTTAAATGAGCAGTTCTTC.